These T cell receptor beta chains were read from a single sample in a study of shared clonotypes between healthy human individuals. Profiling relied on immunoSEQ multiplex PCR, and the TCRdb table lists in-frame clones only, not all of them. The profile covers some 1,100,000 clones, with around 82% appearing a single time and approximately 0.52% taken by the ten largest. The sequenced sample consisted of memory CD4+ T cells from PBMCs. The source is a man aged 18 to 29 in good health. Some clones in this sample may be carry-over from other donors' samples. Both conserved end residues are part of each CDR3. The D gene is left open where the match is weak. Size tells how often a clone was seen (once, few, many) or the class of an expanded clone, and some rows leave it out.

v_gene	j_gene	abundance	d_gene	CDR3aa	CDR3nt
TRBV18	TRBJ1-5	many	.	CASSPKQGPRQPQHF	TGTGCCAGCTCACCAAAACAGGGACCGCGACAGCCCCAGCATTTT
TRBV4-1	TRBJ2-7	.	.	CASSQGGLAVTYEQYF	TGCGCCAGCAGCCAAGGGGGTTTAGCGGTGACCTACGAGCAGTACTTC
TRBV7-9	TRBJ2-7	.	.	CASSRQGGYEQYF	TGTGCCAGCAGCCGACAGGGAGGCTACGAGCAGTACTTC
TRBV7-9	TRBJ2-7	.	.	CASSLGRGSLYEQYF	TGTGCCAGCAGCTTAGGCCGAGGTAGTCTCTACGAGCAGTACTTC
TRBV4-2	TRBJ1-2	.	.	CASSQVGLGGDGYTF	TGTGCCAGCAGCCAAGTCGGCCTGGGAGGAGATGGCTACACCTTC
TRBV4-1	TRBJ2-1	.	.	CASSQEGDYNEQFF	TGCGCCAGCAGCCAAGAGGGGGATTACAATGAGCAGTTCTTC
TRBV7-9	TRBJ2-4	.	.	CASSSLTLPKNIQYF	TGTGCCAGCTCGTCACTGACGTTGCCCAAAAACATTCAGTACTTC
TRBV29-1	TRBJ1-1	.	.	CSGTVGSRETEAFF	TGCAGCGGGACCGTGGGGTCGAGGGAGACTGAAGCTTTCTTT
TRBV5-1	TRBJ2-5	once	TRBD2	CASSTGLVGGLETQYF	TGCGCCAGCAGCACGGGACTAGTTGGGGGTTTGGAGACCCAGTACTTC
TRBV5-1	TRBJ2-2	.	.	CASSLQSPLNTGELFF	TGCGCCAGCAGCCTCCAATCGCCCCTAAACACCGGGGAGCTGTTTTTT
TRBV4-2	TRBJ1-2	.	.	CASSQAGEGRYGYTF	TGTGCCAGCAGCCAAGCAGGCGAGGGAAGGTATGGCTACACCTTC
TRBV6-6	TRBJ1-1	few	.	CASSPDGYTEAFF	TGTGCCAGCAGTCCGGACGGATACACTGAAGCTTTCTTT
TRBV5-1	TRBJ2-7	.	.	CASSLSPTPISYEQYF	TGCGCCAGCAGCTTGAGTCCGACTCCAATCTCCTACGAGCAGTACTTC
TRBV7-2	TRBJ1-2	.	.	CASSSPRAYGNGYTF	TGTGCCAGCAGCTCCCCGAGGGCGTATGGAAATGGCTACACCTTC
TRBV5-1	TRBJ2-3	.	TRBD2	CASSLELAGGKGSTDTQYF	TGCGCCAGCAGCTTGGAACTAGCGGGAGGGAAGGGTAGCACAGATACGCAGTATTTT
TRBV30	TRBJ1-1	few	.	CAWSPLANTEAFF	TGTGCCTGGAGTCCCCTGGCGAACACTGAAGCTTTCTTT
TRBV5-4	TRBJ1-1	.	TRBD1	CASSIGTAIEAFF	TGTGCCAGCAGCATCGGGACAGCCATTGAAGCTTTCTTT
TRBV2	TRBJ2-3	.	.	CASRVGGVDTQYF	TGTGCCAGCAGGGTAGGCGGGGTTGATACGCAGTATTTT
TRBV7-9	TRBJ2-3	.	.	CASSSSTDTQYF	TGTGCCAGCTCCTCTAGCACAGATACGCAGTATTTT
TRBV7-3	TRBJ2-1	.	.	CASSSDPRGEQFF	TGTGCCAGCAGCTCCGACCCTCGTGGGGAGCAGTTCTTC
TRBV27	TRBJ2-7	.	.	CASSSIRISYEQYF	TGTGCCAGCAGTTCTATCAGGATCTCCTACGAGCAGTACTTC
TRBV10-3	TRBJ1-4	few	.	CAISESGQGHEKLFF	TGTGCCATCAGTGAGTCGGGGCAGGGGCATGAAAAACTGTTTTTT
TRBV28	TRBJ2-3	.	TRBD2	CASSLIASGITDTQYF	TGTGCCAGCAGTTTAATAGCTAGCGGGATAACAGATACGCAGTATTTT
TRBV7-9	TRBJ2-2	once	.	CASSLTRSWGANTGELFF	TGTGCCAGCAGCTTAACCAGATCCTGGGGGGCCAACACCGGGGAGCTGTTTTTT
TRBV15	TRBJ2-1	.	TRBD2	CATSRDLGTSATASGVF	TGTGCCACCAGCAGAGATCTTGGGACTAGCGCGACCGCTTCGGGGGTCTTC
TRBV6-6	TRBJ1-5	few	TRBD1	CASSSGRDRGSQPQHF	TGTGCCAGCAGCTCTGGCAGGGACAGAGGAAGCCAGCCCCAGCATTTT
TRBV2	TRBJ2-5	.	TRBD1	CASSPQGQGQETQYF	TGTGCCAGCAGCCCCCAAGGACAGGGGCAAGAGACCCAGTACTTC